These 5 T cell receptor beta chains came from one sample sequenced in a study of shared clonotypes between healthy human individuals. Produced via immunoSEQ multiplex PCR; TCRdb's table is partial and in-frame only. This sample has approximately 340,000 clones, with more than 60% found just once. Input material: memory CD4+ T cells sorted from blood. As to subset: CD45RA-negative fraction. These receptors were taken from a man younger than 45 in good health.

The chain joins TRBV29-1 to TRBJ2-1; 7 positions match TRBD2. The CDR3 runs to 15 residues. The germline V gene has CDR1 SQVTM and CDR2 ANQGSEA. CDR3 region: CGAGEGLGSYNEQFF. CDR3 in DNA: TGCGGCGCTGGGGAGGGATTAGGGTCTTACAATGAGCAGTTCTTC.

J is TRBJ2-2 and V is TRBV2, with D unresolved. The CDR3 has 17 residues. Germline V CDR1 and CDR2: SNHLY, FYNNEI. Trimming shortened V by 7 bases and J by 1 base, and 19 bases separated the two germline ends. The CDR3 DNA reads TGTGCCAGCACGGATCTACGACATCAGCGGAACACCGGGGAGCTGTTTTTT. Amino acid sequence: CASTDLRHQRNTGELFF.

The chain links TRBV6-6 to TRBJ2-3; unclear D gene. V dropped 6 bases and J dropped 5 bases, with 18 bases sitting between them. Germline values: CDR1 MNHNY, CDR2 SVGAGI (reference sequence). CDR3 length: 15 amino acids. The CDR3 protein is CASRNQKGMGDTQYF. CDR3 nucleotides: TGTGCCAGCAGGAACCAGAAGGGAATGGGAGATACGCAGTATTTT.

This clone was observed a single time. The V call is TRBV4-3, the J call TRBJ2-3; 10 nucleotides line up with TRBD1. Germline values: CDR1 LGHNA, CDR2 YSLEER. The length of the CDR3 is 16 residues. The ends lost 1 base at V and 5 bases at J; junction bases unmatched: 6. The CDR3 nucleotides are TGCGCCAGCAGCCAAGCCCCGGGGACAGGGGTAGATACGCAGTATTTT. Residues: CASSQAPGTGVDTQYF.

This clone was seen a few times. The V and J genes are TRBV14 and TRBJ2-1; D is unresolved. This CDR3 is 12 amino acids long. Germline-derived CDR1 and CDR2 are SGHDN and FVKESK. V lost 4 bases and J 7 bases, leaving 8 bases between the germline ends. As DNA, the CDR3 is TGTGCCAGCAGCCGTGGGTGGAATGAGCAGTTCTTC. Translated: CASSRGWNEQFF.